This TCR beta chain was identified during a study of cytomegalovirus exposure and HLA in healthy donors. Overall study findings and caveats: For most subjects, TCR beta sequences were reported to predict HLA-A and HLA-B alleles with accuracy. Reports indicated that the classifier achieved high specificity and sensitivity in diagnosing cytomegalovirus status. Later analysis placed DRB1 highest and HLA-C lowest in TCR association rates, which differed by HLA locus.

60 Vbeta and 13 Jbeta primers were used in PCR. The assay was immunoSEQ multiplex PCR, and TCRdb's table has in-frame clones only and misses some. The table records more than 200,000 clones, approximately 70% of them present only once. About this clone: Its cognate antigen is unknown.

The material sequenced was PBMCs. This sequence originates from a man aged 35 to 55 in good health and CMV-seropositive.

The CDR3 DNA reads TGCGCCAGCAGTAACCGACAGGGAACATACTACAATGAGCAGTTCTTC. This encodes CASSNRQGTYYNEQFF. The chain uses TRBV5-1 and TRBJ2-1; TRBD1 matches at 7 bases. After removal of 5 bases from V and 3 bases from J, the junction contained 11 bases not matched to a gene. Germline V gene data show CDR1 as SGHRS and CDR2 as YFSETQ. The CDR3 has 16 residues.